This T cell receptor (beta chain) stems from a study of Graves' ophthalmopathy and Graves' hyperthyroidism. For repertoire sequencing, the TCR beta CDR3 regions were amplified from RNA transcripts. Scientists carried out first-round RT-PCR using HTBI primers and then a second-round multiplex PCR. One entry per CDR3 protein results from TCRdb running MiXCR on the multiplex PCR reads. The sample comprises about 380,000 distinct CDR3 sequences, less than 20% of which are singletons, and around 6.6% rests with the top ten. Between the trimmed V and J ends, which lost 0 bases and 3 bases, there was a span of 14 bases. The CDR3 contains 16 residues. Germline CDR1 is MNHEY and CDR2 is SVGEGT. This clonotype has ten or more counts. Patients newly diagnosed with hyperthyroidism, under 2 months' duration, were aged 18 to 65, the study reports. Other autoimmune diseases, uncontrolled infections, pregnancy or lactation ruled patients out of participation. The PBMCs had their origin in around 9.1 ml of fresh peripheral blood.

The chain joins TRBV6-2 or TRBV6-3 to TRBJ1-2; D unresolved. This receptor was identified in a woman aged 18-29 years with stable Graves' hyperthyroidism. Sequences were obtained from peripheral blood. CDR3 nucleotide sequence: TGTGCCAGCAGTTACTCCCGGGAACGGGGTCACTATGGCTACACCTTC. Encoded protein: CASSYSRERGHYGYTF.